One sample yielded the 5 T cell receptor beta chains listed below, sequenced in a study of CD8 T cells in Susac syndrome. RNA totalling about 0.5 to 1 ug underwent reverse transcription with random hexamers. MiXCR was run by TCRdb on the immunoSEQ multiplex PCR reads, yielding one entry per CDR3 protein. The table lists roughly 150,000 distinct CDR3 sequences, over 90% of them singletons. Input material: CD8+ T cells from PBMCs. These receptor sequences come from a human donor with Susac syndrome.

The J gene is TRBJ1-1, the V gene TRBV7-6; 9 nucleotides match TRBD1. The germline V gene has CDR1 SGHVS and CDR2 FNYEAQ. CDR3 length: 15 residues. The trim removed 3 bases at V and 1 base at J, leaving 3 bases unmatched. The CDR3 DNA sequence: TGTGCCAGCAGCTTGAGACAGGGGGGGAACACTGAAGCTTTCTTT. Protein: CASSLRQGGNTEAFF.

V usage is TRBV20-1 and J usage is TRBJ2-4, with 9 bases aligning to TRBD1. V trimming: 5 bases; J trimming: 6 bases; junction bases outside the gene matches: 20. This CDR3 has 18 residues. CDR1 DFQATT and CDR2 SNEGSKA come from the germline V gene (reference sequence). In nucleotides, the CDR3 is TGCAGTGCTGGGGGTTACGAGGAACAGGGGGCTTTGAGAAACATTCAGTACTTC. It is translated as CSAGGYEEQGALRNIQYF.

The V call is TRBV9, the J call TRBJ2-1, with 8 nucleotides matching TRBD2. There are 16 residues in the CDR3. V was pared by 2 bases and J by 0 bases, with 4 bases of the junction left unmatched. Germline CDR1 reads SGDLS; CDR2 reads YYNGEE. CDR3: CASSVLAGLSYNEQFF. For the CDR3, the DNA is TGTGCCAGCAGCGTCCTAGCGGGTCTCTCCTACAATGAGCAGTTCTTC.

This clonotype was seen once. V and J are TRBV7-2 and TRBJ2-1, with unresolved D. This CDR3 is built from 16 residues. Trimming cost V 1 base and J 8 bases, with 18 bases left between them. Per germline, CDR1 SGHTA and CDR2 FQGNSA. CDR3 sequence: CASSLEARWGFDEQFF. In DNA, the CDR3 is TGTGCCAGCAGCTTAGAGGCCCGCTGGGGATTCGATGAGCAGTTCTTC.

The chain carries TRBV6-1 and TRBJ1-1, with D possibly TRBD1 on 5 matching bases. There are 17 residues in the CDR3. Per the germline V gene, CDR1 is MNHNS and CDR2 is SASEGT. Trimming stripped 6 bases from V and 0 bases from J, with 20 bases between. CDR3 sequence reads: CASSLSIDSDLNTEAFF. The CDR3 region has the DNA TGTGCCAGCAGCCTTAGCATTGACAGCGATCTGAACACTGAAGCTTTCTTT.